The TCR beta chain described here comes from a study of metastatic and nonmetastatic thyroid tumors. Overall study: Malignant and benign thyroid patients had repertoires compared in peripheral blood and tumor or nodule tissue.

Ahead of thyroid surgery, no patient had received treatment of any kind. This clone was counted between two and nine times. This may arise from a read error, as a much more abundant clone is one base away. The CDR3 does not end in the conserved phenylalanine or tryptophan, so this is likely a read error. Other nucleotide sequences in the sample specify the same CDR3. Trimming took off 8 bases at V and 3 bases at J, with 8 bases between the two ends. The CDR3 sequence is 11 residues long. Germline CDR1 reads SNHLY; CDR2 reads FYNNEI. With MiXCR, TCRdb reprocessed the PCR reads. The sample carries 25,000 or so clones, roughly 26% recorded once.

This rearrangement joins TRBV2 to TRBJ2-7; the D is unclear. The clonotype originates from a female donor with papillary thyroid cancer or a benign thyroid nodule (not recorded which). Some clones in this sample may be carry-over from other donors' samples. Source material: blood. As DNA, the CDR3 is TGTGCCAGCTACAACATCTACGAGCAGTACCTC. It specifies CASYNIYEQYL.